This TCR beta chain emerged from a study of blood T cell repertoires in COVID-19. CDR1 is SGHVS, CDR2 FQNEAQ, per germline. This CDR3 is 20 amino acids long. The junction had 19 bases not matched to a gene; V was cut back by 2 bases and J by 1 base. Sequencing used immunoSEQ multiplex PCR; TCRdb keeps in-frame clones, though not all of them. The sample records about 140,000 clones, 88% being singletons. The chain joins TRBV7-8 to TRBJ1-1; TRBD1 matches at 7 bases. The sequence derives from a man between 65 and 85 years old with acute or convalescent COVID-19. Sequencing was carried out using peripheral blood. CDR3 nucleotide sequence: TGTGCCAGCAGCTTATGGGTGATCGGACAGGCGTATCGTGAGAACACTGAAGCTTTCTTT. It yields the protein CASSLWVIGQAYRENTEAFF. Filled out from reference TRBV7-8 and TRBJ1-1, the complete variable domain reads GAGVSQSPRYKVAKRGQDVALRCDPISGHVSLFWYQQALGQGPEFLTYFQNEAQLDKSGLPSDRFFAERPEGSVSTLKIQRTQQEDSAVYLCASSLWVIGQAYRENTEAFFGQGTRLTVV.